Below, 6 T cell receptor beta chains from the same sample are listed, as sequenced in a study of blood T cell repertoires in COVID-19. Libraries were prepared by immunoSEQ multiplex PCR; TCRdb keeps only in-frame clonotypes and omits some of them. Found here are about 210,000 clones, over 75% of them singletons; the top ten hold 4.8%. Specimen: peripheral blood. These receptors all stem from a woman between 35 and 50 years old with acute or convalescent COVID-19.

The CDR3 sequence: CASSSGTGSGANVLTF. DNA of the CDR3: TGTGCCAGCAGCTCCGGGACAGGATCTGGGGCCAACGTCCTGACTTTC. The chain has TRBV9 and TRBJ2-6; 8 positions agree with TRBD1. The CDR3 is made up of 16 amino acids. Unmatched junction bases numbered 4, after V lost 4 bases and J lost 1 base. Germline V gives CDR1 SGDLS, CDR2 YYNGEE. Together with reference TRBV9 and TRBJ2-6, the CDR3 gives the full variable domain: DSGVTQTPKHLITATGQRVTLRCSPRSGDLSVYWYQQSLDQGLQFLIQYYNGEERAKGNILERFSAQQFPDLHSELNLSSLELGDSALYFCASSSGTGSGANVLTFGAGSRLTVL.

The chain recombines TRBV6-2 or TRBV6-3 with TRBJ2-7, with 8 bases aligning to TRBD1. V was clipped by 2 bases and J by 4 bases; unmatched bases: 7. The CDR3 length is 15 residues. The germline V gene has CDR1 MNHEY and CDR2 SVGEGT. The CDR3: CASSYPGQGKYEQYV. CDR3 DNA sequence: TGTGCCAGCAGTTACCCCGGACAGGGTAAATACGAGCAGTACGTC.

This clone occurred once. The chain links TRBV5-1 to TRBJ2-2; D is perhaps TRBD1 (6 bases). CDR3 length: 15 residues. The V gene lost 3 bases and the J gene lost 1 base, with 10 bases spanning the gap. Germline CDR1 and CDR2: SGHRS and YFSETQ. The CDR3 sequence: CASSWTALNTGELFF. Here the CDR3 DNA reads TGCGCCAGCAGCTGGACAGCTCTGAACACCGGGGAGCTGTTTTTT. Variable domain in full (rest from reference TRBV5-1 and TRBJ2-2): KAGVTQTPRYLIKTRGQQVTLSCSPISGHRSVSWYQQTPGQGLQFLFEYFSETQRNKGNFPGRFSGRQFSNSRSEMNVSTLELGDSALYLCASSWTALNTGELFFGEGSRLTVL.

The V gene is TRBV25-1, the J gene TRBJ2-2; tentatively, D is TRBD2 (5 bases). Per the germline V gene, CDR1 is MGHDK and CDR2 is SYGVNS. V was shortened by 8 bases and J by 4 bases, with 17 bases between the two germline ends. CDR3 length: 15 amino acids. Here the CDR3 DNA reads TGTGCCAGCTCAGAAGTCGGCGGGCTCACCGGGGAGCTGTTTTTT. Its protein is CASSEVGGLTGELFF.

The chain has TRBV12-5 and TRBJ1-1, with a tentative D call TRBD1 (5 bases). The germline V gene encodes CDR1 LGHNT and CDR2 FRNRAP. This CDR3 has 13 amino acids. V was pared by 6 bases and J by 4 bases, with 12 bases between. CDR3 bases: TGTGCTAGTGGGTTCCCGGGGGGCACTGAAGCTTTCTTT. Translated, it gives CASGFPGGTEAFF. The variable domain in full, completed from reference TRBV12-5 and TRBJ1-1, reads DARVTQTPRHKVTEMGQEVTMRCQPILGHNTVFWYRQTMMQGLELLAYFRNRAPLDDSGMPKDRFSAEMPDATLATLKIQPSEPRDSAVYFCASGFPGGTEAFFGQGTRLTVV.

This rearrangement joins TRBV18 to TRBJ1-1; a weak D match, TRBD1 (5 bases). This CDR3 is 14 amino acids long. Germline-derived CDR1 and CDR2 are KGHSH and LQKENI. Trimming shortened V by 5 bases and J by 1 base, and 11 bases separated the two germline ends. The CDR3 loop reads CASSTGMGNTEAFF. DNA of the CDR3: TGTGCCAGCTCAACAGGCATGGGGAACACTGAAGCTTTCTTT.